This T cell receptor beta chain was sequenced for a study of blood T cell repertoires in COVID-19. The wider study: Spain, Italy and the United States supplied samples that represented acute and convalescent COVID-19. Sample material is recorded as cDNA or gDNA derived from T cells, B-cell-depleted T cells, or PBMCs.

Original handling: Amplified reference gene primers provided the basis for estimating nucleated cell counts. Assay: immunoSEQ multiplex PCR; the TCRdb copy retains only in-frame clones and omits some. V and J calls and clone size are given by that table; D and trimming were obtained from the DNA. The table records roughly 150,000 clones, about 88% of them present only once. Trimming took off 8 bases at V and 0 bases at J, with 11 bases between the two ends. This CDR3 is 14 amino acids long. The germline V gene encodes CDR1 LNHNV and CDR2 YYDKDF (reference sequence). This chain connects TRBV15 to TRBJ1-5; D might be TRBD1 (5 bases). The receptor's source is a woman at least 80 years old with acute or convalescent COVID-19. The sequenced sample was peripheral blood. The CDR3: CATRGTDSNQPQHF. The CDR3 DNA is TGTGCCACCCGCGGGACGGATAGCAATCAGCCCCAGCATTTT.